A single T cell receptor (beta chain) is shown here with its context. Its cognate antigen is unknown. Sequenced by immunoSEQ multiplex PCR; TCRdb stores in-frame clones only, minus some. The sample includes 160,000 or so clones, 86% of them seen just once. This sample was taken from a study of cytomegalovirus exposure and HLA in healthy donors. Study-wide context: The 110 or so validation repertoires were produced on the same platform as the 650 or so repertoires of the first cohort. This was reported in a later analysis.

Separate from the approximately 670-subject first cohort, the approximately 120-subject validation cohort was the one that the donors belonged to. General observations from the study: Published work reported that the classifier diagnosed cytomegalovirus status with high specificity and sensitivity. Subsequent analysis of the 95 to 150 validation repertoires found a tendency for first-cohort TCR clusters to co-occur.

Germline V gene lookup returns CDR1 SGDLS and CDR2 YYNGEE. V was trimmed by 2 bases and J by 3 bases, leaving 14 bases between them. The CDR3 sequence is 15 residues long. This sequence was found in a man aged 18-30 years in good health and CMV-seropositive. This chain joins TRBV9 and TRBJ1-2, with no clear D. Material for sequencing was PBMCs. The DNA for the CDR3 is TGTGCCAGCAGCGTCTCTCCATGGGCTGACTATGGCTACACCTTC. As protein: CASSVSPWADYGYTF.